Listed below are T cell receptor beta chains from one sample, sequenced in a study of blood T cell repertoires in COVID-19. The protocol was immunoSEQ multiplex PCR, while the TCRdb copy is restricted to in-frame clones and leaves out a portion. The table lists under 300,000 clones, around 85% of them singletons. Sample: peripheral blood. Every receptor here comes from a woman aged 40-49 years with active or convalescent COVID-19. CDR3s include the opening cysteine and the closing phenylalanine or tryptophan. Each record gives: J gene, V gene, clone size, CDR3 protein. Expanded clones get a size class; other rows say once, few or many, or leave the size out.

TRBJ2-7 TRBV27 - CASKFFAQGNYEQYF
TRBJ2-2 TRBV10-2 - CASSETGGPAGELFF
TRBJ2-7 TRBV7-3 - CASSPNGGSYEQYF
TRBJ2-5 TRBV3-1/TRBV3-2 once CASSTNAGAQETQYF
TRBJ2-2 TRBV6-1 - CASSEIGLAGGPNTGELFF
TRBJ2-1 TRBV5-1 - CASSLGQINEQFF
TRBJ1-2 TRBV5-1 few CASSPARGGYGYTF
TRBJ2-7 TRBV10-2 - CASRGNPYEQYF
TRBJ1-1 TRBV7-9 - CASSLARTDAFF
TRBJ1-1 TRBV3-1/TRBV3-2 - CASSQVPGGSEAFF
TRBJ1-1 TRBV29-1 - CSVLHMNTEAFF
TRBJ1-1 TRBV11-1 - CASSLDSSNTEAFF
TRBJ2-3 TRBV7-8 - CASSPRTSGGTSTDTQYF
TRBJ2-3 TRBV9 - CASSAPRRTSGKDTQYF
TRBJ1-2 TRBV2 - CASSESVNGYTF
TRBJ2-3 TRBV28 - CASSYSDTQYF
TRBJ2-5 TRBV5-4 - CASSWRLAGGQETQYF
TRBJ1-2 TRBV5-6 - CASAGQTYGYTF
TRBJ2-7 TRBV19 - CASSLRTGAYEQYF
TRBJ1-1 TRBV11-2 - CASSFGGNTEAFF
TRBJ1-3 TRBV18 - CASSPNTGLSGNTIYF
TRBJ2-3 TRBV30 - CAWSVDRATDTQYF
TRBJ1-2 TRBV7-2 - CASSTTGGSRYTF
TRBJ1-2 TRBV6-5 few CASISGGIGYGYTF
TRBJ1-1 TRBV3-1/TRBV3-2 - CASGDRGTEAFF
TRBJ1-2 TRBV5-4 - CASSPQGAGYGYTF
TRBJ1-2 TRBV29-1 - CSVSAGANYGYTF
TRBJ2-1 TRBV2 - CASVGDRGDYNEQFF
TRBJ2-5 TRBV3-1/TRBV3-2 - CASSRKGAPQMVQTQYF
TRBJ1-2 TRBV5-5 - CASSLADSHYGYTF
TRBJ1-2 TRBV2 - CASSVRGPGGYTF
TRBJ2-7 TRBV2 - CASSLGTGNDEQYF
TRBJ1-1 TRBV28 - CASSDVPGRGRAEAFF
TRBJ2-3 TRBV5-1 - CARSPGGVTDTQYF
TRBJ1-2 TRBV27 once CASSTRQAPPFYGYTF
TRBJ1-2 TRBV14 - CASSHDHTGDTYGYTF
TRBJ2-5 TRBV5-1 few CASSQRTGLETQYF
TRBJ1-2 TRBV5-1 - CASSLAWRLYGYTF
TRBJ2-1 TRBV7-2 - CASSLDSGVINEQFF
TRBJ1-4 TRBV13 few CASRDGQLNEKLFF
TRBJ2-1 TRBV10-1 - CASSEPGTGRQFF
TRBJ2-2 TRBV10-1 - CASSDPTSGGLNTGELFF
TRBJ2-3 TRBV29-1 - CSVELSSKQYF
TRBJ2-3 TRBV4-1 - CASSQARVLAGGGAQYF
TRBJ2-1 TRBV29-1 - CSVLTGLYNEQFF
TRBJ1-1 TRBV10-2 - CASRLGQVESAFF
TRBJ1-2 TRBV5-4 - CASSLEDRARGYTF
TRBJ2-3 TRBV4-1 - CASSQVGGRTDTQYF
TRBJ1-2 TRBV27 few CASSLSVQGGGYTF
TRBJ1-2 TRBV3-1/TRBV3-2 - CASGRGGNYGYTF
TRBJ2-3 TRBV2 - CASTMRLDVSADTQYF
TRBJ2-3 TRBV11-3 - CASSQGQGSTDTQYF
TRBJ1-1 TRBV6-2/TRBV6-3 - CASSLKRTEAFF
TRBJ1-6 TRBV28 - CASSFIGDNSPLHF
TRBJ1-3 TRBV10-3 - CAIREGASGNTIYF
TRBJ1-6 TRBV9 - CASSVSQGSNSPLHF
TRBJ2-7 TRBV29-1 - CSVESGGYEQYF
TRBJ1-1 TRBV3-1/TRBV3-2 - CASSQDLIGVKTEAFF